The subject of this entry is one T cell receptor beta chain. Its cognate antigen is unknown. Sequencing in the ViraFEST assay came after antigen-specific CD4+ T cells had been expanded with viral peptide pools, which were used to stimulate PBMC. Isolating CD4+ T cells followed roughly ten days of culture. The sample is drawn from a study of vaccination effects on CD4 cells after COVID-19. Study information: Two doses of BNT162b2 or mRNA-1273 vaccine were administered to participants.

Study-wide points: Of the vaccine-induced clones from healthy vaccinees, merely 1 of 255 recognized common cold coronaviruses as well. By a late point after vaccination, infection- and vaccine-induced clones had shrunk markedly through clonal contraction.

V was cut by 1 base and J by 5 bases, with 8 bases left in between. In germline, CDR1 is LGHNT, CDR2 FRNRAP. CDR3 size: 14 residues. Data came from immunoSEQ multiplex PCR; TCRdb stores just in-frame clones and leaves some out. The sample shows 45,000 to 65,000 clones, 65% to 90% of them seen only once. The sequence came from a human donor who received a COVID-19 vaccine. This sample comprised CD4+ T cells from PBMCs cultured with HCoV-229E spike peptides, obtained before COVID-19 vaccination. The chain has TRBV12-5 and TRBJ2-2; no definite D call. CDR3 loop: CASGLGLVTGELFF. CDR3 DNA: TGTGCTAGTGGTTTGGGATTGGTTACCGGGGAGCTGTTTTTT.